The subject of this entry is one T cell receptor beta chain. Sequencing of TCR beta covered CD8+ and CD4+ T cells obtained from blood. Random-hexamer reverse transcription was applied to roughly 0.5 to 1 ug RNA. TCRdb reprocessed the immunoSEQ multiplex PCR reads via MiXCR and lists one record per CDR3 protein. The sample records around 180,000 distinct CDR3 sequences, approximately 95% being singletons. This sample was included in a study of CD8 T cells in Susac syndrome. The CDR3 totals 17 residues. Deletions cut 0 bases from V and 4 bases from J, with 18 bases between. Looked up from germline, CDR1 is MNHEY and CDR2 is SMNVEV (reference sequence).

This sequence joins TRBV27 and TRBJ1-2, with a possible D match to TRBD1 (5 bases). Sequencing was done on a sample of CD4+ T cells from PBMCs. This TCR came from a human donor with multiple sclerosis. DNA for the CDR3: TGTGCCAGCAGTTTATCGCGGGGCGGATCTACGGGCTATGGCTACACCTTC. As protein: CASSLSRGGSTGYGYTF.